These 25 T cell receptor beta chains share one sample of origin, sequenced in a study of siplizumab effects on memory and regulatory T cells. Some clones are missing from TCRdb's copy, which holds only in-frame ones; the method was immunoSEQ multiplex PCR. The data contain around 100,000 clones, 75% to 95% of them seen just once; the ten biggest clones take up 0.14% to 0.15%. Sequencing input: CD4+ T cells sorted from blood. The receptors originated from a human donor in good health.

The V call is TRBV5-6, the J call TRBJ2-1, with D unclear. The CDR3 is 12 residues long. The germline V and J ends were trimmed by 5 bases and 7 bases, with 10 bases remaining between them. CDR1 and CDR2 from the germline V gene are SGHDT and YYEEEE. The CDR3 is CASSYRQNEQFF. In DNA form, the CDR3 reads TGTGCCAGCAGTTACCGTCAGAATGAGCAGTTCTTC.

The rearrangement links TRBV7-6 to TRBJ2-5, with D maybe TRBD2 (6 bases). There are 15 residues in the CDR3. CDR1 and CDR2 from the germline V gene are SGHVS and FNYEAQ. V lost 8 bases, J lost 2 bases, and 18 bases lay in between. The CDR3 region is CASGRLGTGQETQYF. CDR3 DNA sequence: TGTGCCAGCGGGAGGTTGGGAACGGGGCAAGAGACCCAGTACTTC.

The chain uses TRBV18 and TRBJ1-2, with a tentative D call TRBD1 (5 bases). CDR1 is KGHSH and CDR2 is LQKENI in the germline V gene. V was clipped by 6 bases and J by 2 bases, with 10 bases between them. The CDR3 extends over 13 amino acids. This CDR3 is CASSSRANYGYTF. The CDR3 DNA reads as TGTGCCAGCTCCTCCAGGGCGAACTATGGCTACACCTTC.

The chain employs TRBV7-3 and TRBJ2-7; a possible D gene is TRBD1 (5 bases). Deletions cut 2 bases from V and 3 bases from J, with 8 bases between. CDR1 is SGHTA and CDR2 is FQGTGA in the germline V gene. This CDR3 is built from 13 residues. CDR3 in amino acids: CASSLFQGYEQYF. CDR3 bases: TGTGCCAGCAGCTTATTCCAGGGCTACGAGCAGTACTTC.

This sequence joins TRBV5-1 and TRBJ1-3, with D possibly TRBD1 on 6 matching bases. The germline V gene encodes CDR1 SGHRS and CDR2 YFSETQ. The CDR3 has 15 amino acids. V lost 0 bases to trimming and J lost 2 bases, with 9 bases between them. CDR3 protein: CASSLEGGTGNTIYF. The CDR3 nucleotides read TGCGCCAGCAGCTTGGAAGGGGGAACTGGAAACACCATATATTTT. Using reference TRBV5-1 and TRBJ1-3 for the parts outside the CDR3, the full variable domain is KAGVTQTPRYLIKTRGQQVTLSCSPISGHRSVSWYQQTPGQGLQFLFEYFSETQRNKGNFPGRFSGRQFSNSRSEMNVSTLELGDSALYLCASSLEGGTGNTIYFGEGSWLTVV.

This chain joins TRBV18 and TRBJ1-5, with 9 bases fitting TRBD1. CDR1 KGHSH and CDR2 LQKENI come from the germline V gene. V was pared by 6 bases and J by 0 bases, with 9 bases of the junction left unmatched. The CDR3 runs 17 residues. Written as DNA, the CDR3 is TGTGCCAGCTCCCAGGGACAGGGCCCTTATAGCAATCAGCCCCAGCATTTT. Amino acids: CASSQGQGPYSNQPQHF.

The rearrangement joins TRBV18 to TRBJ1-6; D is uncertain. The CDR3 is 14 residues long. Germline CDR1 reads KGHSH; CDR2 reads LQKENI. V was pared by 2 bases and J by 6 bases, with 8 bases between. The CDR3 DNA reads as TGTGCCAGCTCACCATCGGCCCTTAATTCACCCCTCCACTTT. Residues: CASSPSALNSPLHF.

This chain uses TRBV4-1 with TRBJ1-4; unclear D gene. Germline loops: CDR1 MGHRA, CDR2 YSYEKL. V was pared by 3 bases and J by 0 bases, with 5 bases between. The CDR3 extends over 14 amino acids. CDR3: CASSQLATNEKLFF. For the CDR3, the DNA is TGCGCCAGCAGCCAGCTAGCAACTAATGAAAAACTGTTTTTT.

This chain joins TRBV18 and TRBJ2-3, with unresolved D. Trimming pared 2 bases from V and 4 bases from J, leaving 10 bases between. Germline CDR1 is KGHSH and CDR2 is LQKENI. The CDR3 runs 14 residues. In nucleotides, the CDR3 is TGTGCCAGCTCACCAGGGGTAGTGGCAGATACGCAGTATTTT. This sequence encodes CASSPGVVADTQYF.

The rearrangement joins TRBV11-3 to TRBJ2-5; 13 bases are a match to TRBD2. The CDR3 runs 18 residues. Germline values: CDR1 SGHNT, CDR2 YENEEA. J gave up 2 bases and V 5 bases, and 11 bases lay outside the gene matches. As DNA, the CDR3 is TGTGCCAGCAGCGCCTCCCCTACTAGCGGGGGGGCACAAGAGACCCAGTACTTC. It encodes CASSASPTSGGAQETQYF.

The rearrangement links TRBV19 to TRBJ2-1; D is perhaps TRBD1 or TRBD2 (5 bases each). V lost 7 bases to trimming and J lost 9 bases, with 16 bases between them. The CDR3 is 13 residues long. Germline CDR1 and CDR2: LNHDA and SQIVND (reference sequence). The CDR3 DNA is TGTGCCAGTACCCGACACGAGGGACCTGAGCAGTTCTTC. Translated, it gives CASTRHEGPEQFF.

The chain employs TRBV7-7 and TRBJ2-1; weak D call: TRBD2 (5 bases). CDR3 length equals 14 residues. V shed 1 base and J shed 9 bases, with 13 bases lying between them. Germline loops: CDR1 SSHAT, CDR2 FNYEAQ (reference sequence). CDR3 loop: CASSLVAGNGEQFF. DNA for the CDR3: TGTGCCAGCAGCTTAGTGGCCGGGAACGGTGAGCAGTTCTTC.

The rearrangement uses TRBV28 and TRBJ2-5; 11 bases are a match to TRBD2. CDR3 length: 18 amino acids. The junction had 15 bases not matched to a gene; V was cut back by 6 bases and J by 3 bases. Per the germline V gene, CDR1 is MDHEN and CDR2 is SYDVKM. The CDR3: CASSPGGASGGKEETQYF. The CDR3 bases are TGTGCCAGCAGCCCGGGGGGTGCTAGCGGGGGGAAAGAAGAGACCCAGTACTTC.

In DNA form, the CDR3 reads TGCGCCAGCAGTGAGCCGGGACAGGGGAAACCCGGGGAGCTGTTTTTT. This sequence encodes CASSEPGQGKPGELFF. V gene TRBV10-1 combines with J gene TRBJ2-2, with 10 bases aligning to TRBD1. CDR3 length equals 16 residues. V lost 2 bases, J lost 6 bases, and 6 bases stayed unmatched. CDR1 and CDR2 from the germline V gene are WNHNN and SYGVQD (reference sequence).

The rearrangement joins TRBV12-5 to TRBJ1-6; 10 positions agree with TRBD1. The germline CDR1 and CDR2 sequences are LGHNT and FRNRAP. The CDR3 consists of 16 residues. The V and J ends lost 0 bases and 8 bases, in that order; junction bases with no gene match: 4. This chain's CDR3 is CASGLVVGQGYSPLHF. In nucleotides, the CDR3 is TGTGCTAGTGGTTTGGTAGTGGGACAGGGGTATTCACCCCTCCACTTT. Filled out from reference TRBV12-5 and TRBJ1-6, the complete variable domain reads DARVTQTPRHKVTEMGQEVTMRCQPILGHNTVFWYRQTMMQGLELLAYFRNRAPLDDSGMPKDRFSAEMPDATLATLKIQPSEPRDSAVYFCASGLVVGQGYSPLHFGNGTRLTVT.

The chain combines TRBV7-2 with TRBJ2-3; the match to TRBD1 covers 7 bases. Germline CDR1 and CDR2: SGHTA and FQGNSA. V lost 2 bases and J lost 1; bases outside the gene matches: 3. This CDR3 is built from 15 residues. The CDR3 is CASSLLGGGTDTQYF. CDR3 in DNA: TGTGCCAGCAGCTTATTAGGGGGCGGCACAGATACGCAGTATTTT.

The rearrangement links TRBV13 to TRBJ1-3; a weak D match, TRBD1 (5 bases). The V gene's germline CDR1 is PRHDT and CDR2 FYEKMQ (reference sequence). The CDR3 length is 15 residues. Trimming cost V 1 base and J 0 bases, with 7 bases left between them. In DNA, the CDR3 is TGTGCCAGCAGCTTAGCGGGGGGCTCTGGAAACACCATATATTTT. Its translation is CASSLAGGSGNTIYF.

The genes are TRBV7-2 and TRBJ2-7; 9 nucleotides agree with TRBD2. The length of the CDR3 is 17 residues. The V and J ends lost 1 base and 5 bases, in that order; junction bases with no gene match: 12. CDR1 and CDR2 (germline): SGHTA, FQGNSA. CDR3 region: CASSLGLVWAGGHEQYF. DNA of the CDR3: TGTGCCAGCAGCTTAGGTTTGGTTTGGGCGGGGGGGCACGAGCAGTACTTC.

The chain has TRBV18 and TRBJ1-1; D remains ambiguous. The CDR3 sequence is 15 residues long. CDR1 is KGHSH and CDR2 is LQKENI in the germline V gene. Trimming left V 2 bases short and J 2 bases short, with 12 bases between. The CDR3 nucleotides are TGTGCCAGCTCACCAGGGGATGTCAGAAACACTGAAGCTTTCTTT. This gives the protein CASSPGDVRNTEAFF.

The V and J genes are TRBV21-1 and TRBJ2-7; the table calls TRBD1, which could not be checked here. TRBV21-1 is a listed pseudogene. The CDR3 totals 15 residues. The CDR3 DNA reads TGTGCCAGCAGCCCCTTTGGGGGACAGGAGTACGAGCAGTACTTC. The encoded protein is CASSPFGGQEYEQYF.

A single count supports this clone. The chain couples TRBV19 to TRBJ1-5; the D is unclear. Germline CDR1 LNHDA, CDR2 SQIVND (reference sequence). Deletions cut 11 bases from V and 0 bases from J, with 8 bases between. The CDR3 is 12 residues long. CDR3 coding DNA: TGTGCCGCATCGTATAGCAATCAGCCCCAGCATTTT. Its translation: CAASYSNQPQHF. Using reference TRBV19 and TRBJ1-5 for the parts outside the CDR3, the full variable domain is DGGITQSPKYLFRKEGQNVTLSCEQNLNHDAMYWYRQDPGQGLRLIYYSQIVNDFQKGDIAEGYSVSREKKESFPLTVTSAQKNPTAFYLCAASYSNQPQHFGDGTRLSIL.

This clone was counted once. V is TRBV18 and J is TRBJ2-3; D gene ambiguous. The CDR3 loop spans 18 amino acids. Germline V CDR1 and CDR2: KGHSH, LQKENI. Trimming took 3 bases from V and 2 from J, leaving 21 bases between them. The CDR3 DNA reads TGTGCCAGCTCACCTACGGCGCTGGCAGGTTCCCCCACAGATACGCAGTATTTT. It specifies CASSPTALAGSPTDTQYF. Drawing the rest from reference TRBV18 and TRBJ2-3, the complete variable domain is NAGVMQNPRHLVRRRGQEARLRCSPMKGHSHVYWYRQLPEEGLKFMVYLQKENIIDESGMPKERFSAEFPKEGPSILRIQQVVRGDSAAYFCASSPTALAGSPTDTQYFGPGTRLTVL.

A single count supports this clone. V gene TRBV5-1 combines with J gene TRBJ1-2, with D unclear. Trimming took 4 bases from V and 0 from J, leaving 7 bases between them. The CDR3 runs 13 residues. Germline V gives CDR1 SGHRS, CDR2 YFSETQ. CDR3 protein: CASSPAANYGYTF. CDR3 nucleotide sequence: TGCGCCAGCAGCCCCGCAGCTAACTATGGCTACACCTTC.

This clone was seen a single time. The V gene is TRBV28, the J gene TRBJ1-3; D ambiguous. The V gene's germline CDR1 is MDHEN and CDR2 SYDVKM. CDR3 length: 12 residues. V lost 7 bases, J lost 4 bases, and 8 bases lay in between. The CDR3 loop is CASTLQGNTIYF. The CDR3 DNA follows: TGTGCCAGCACGTTACAGGGAAACACCATATATTTT. The variable domain in full, with the rest retrieved from reference TRBV28 and TRBJ1-3, is DVKVTQSSRYLVKRTGEKVFLECVQDMDHENMFWYRQDPGLGLRLIYFSYDVKMKEKGDIPEGYSVSREKKERFSLILESASTNQTSMYLCASTLQGNTIYFGEGSWLTVV.

V and J are TRBV29-1 and TRBJ2-1; D ambiguous. The CDR3 sequence is 10 residues long. Trimming took off 6 bases at V and 9 bases at J, with 9 bases between the two ends. The germline V gene has CDR1 SQVTM and CDR2 ANQGSEA. In DNA form, the CDR3 reads TGCAGCGTAGGGTTTGGTGAGCAGTTCTTC. This encodes CSVGFGEQFF.